These 21 T cell receptor beta chains share one sample of origin, sequenced in a study of shared clonotypes between healthy human individuals. Repertoires were generated with immunoSEQ multiplex PCR, while TCRdb's copy carries only in-frame clones and drops some. Here the sample spans more than 1,200,000 clones, approximately 98.5% being singletons. The sample consisted of naive CD4+ T cells sorted from blood. Noted subset: CD45RA+ positively selected. These receptors were taken from a man aged 25 to 40 in good health.

This clone was observed once. V usage is TRBV30 and J usage is TRBJ2-7; 7 positions match TRBD2. Germline V CDR1 and CDR2: GTSNPN, SVGIG (reference sequence). The length of the CDR3 is 15 residues. J was trimmed by 6 bases and V by 2 bases; bases with no gene match: 13. The chain's CDR3 is CAWSLDRGERGEQYF. The CDR3 bases are TGTGCCTGGAGTTTGGACCGGGGGGAGAGGGGCGAGCAGTACTTC.

The V gene is TRBV6-6, the J gene TRBJ1-1, with D possibly TRBD1 on 6 matching bases. The germline V gene encodes CDR1 MNHNY and CDR2 SVGAGI (reference sequence). This CDR3 is built from 12 residues. Trimming removed 7 bases at V and 5 bases at J, with 11 bases between. The CDR3 DNA is TGTGCCAGCATAGGGGGGGGGACTGAAGCTTTCTTT. Its translation: CASIGGGTEAFF.

The chain has TRBV29-1 and TRBJ2-7, with D unclear. CDR1 SQVTM and CDR2 ANQGSEA come from the germline V gene. The germline V and J ends were trimmed by 8 bases and 2 bases, with 16 bases remaining between them. The CDR3 runs to 13 residues. In DNA form, the CDR3 reads TGCAGCCGCCGGCCGGTAAAAACCTACGAGCAGTACTTC. This codes for CSRRPVKTYEQYF.

The genes are TRBV9 and TRBJ2-7, with TRBD2 matching over 10 bases. With V trimmed by 4 bases and J by 5 bases, 6 bases remained unmatched. Germline V gene sequence: CDR1 SGDLS, CDR2 YYNGEE. CDR3 length equals 14 residues. For the CDR3, the DNA is TGTGCCAGCAGCATCGGGACTAGCGCTCACGAGCAGTACTTC. This translates into CASSIGTSAHEQYF.

Here the CDR3 DNA reads TGTGCCAGCTCACAAAACAGGTTATCTAGCACAGATACGCAGTATTTT. This sequence encodes CASSQNRLSSTDTQYF. The V gene is TRBV18, the J gene TRBJ2-3, with a possible D match to TRBD1 (5 bases). V lost 4 bases and J 0 bases, leaving 14 bases between the germline ends. This CDR3 has 16 amino acids. CDR1 and CDR2 from the germline V gene are KGHSH and LQKENI.

The chain carries TRBV29-1 and TRBJ2-7; 7 bases line up with TRBD1. Trimming took 1 base from V and 1 from J; bases not matched to a gene: 7. Looked up from germline, CDR1 is SQVTM and CDR2 is ANQGSEA. The CDR3 runs 15 residues. This CDR3 reads CSVEGNRDSSYEQYF. For the CDR3, the DNA is TGCAGCGTTGAAGGGAACCGGGACAGTTCCTACGAGCAGTACTTC.

The chain recombines TRBV15 with TRBJ2-3; D remains ambiguous. This CDR3 comprises 14 residues. Between the trimmed V and J ends, which lost 1 base and 1 base, there was a span of 6 bases. Germline V gene sequence: CDR1 LNHNV, CDR2 YYDKDF (reference sequence). CDR3 nucleotides: TGTGCCACCAGCAGAGGACTCGGCACAGATACGCAGTATTTT. This encodes CATSRGLGTDTQYF.

The genes are TRBV5-1 and TRBJ2-1; 9 nucleotides match TRBD2. CDR1 is SGHRS, CDR2 YFSETQ, per germline. This CDR3 comprises 17 residues. V was pared by 0 bases and J by 8 bases, with 12 bases of the junction left unmatched. Written as DNA, the CDR3 is TGCGCCAGCAGCTTGGCCTCGCGGGAGGGCGGATGGGATGAGCAGTTCTTC. It encodes CASSLASREGGWDEQFF.

As to this clone: The same CDR3 also results from other DNA sequences found in this sample. The chain couples TRBV9 to TRBJ1-3; D ambiguous. The V gene lost 0 bases and the J gene lost 0 bases, with 7 bases spanning the gap. The V gene's germline CDR1 is SGDLS and CDR2 YYNGEE. This CDR3 has 15 residues. The CDR3: CASSVEGSSGNTIYF. As DNA, the CDR3 is TGTGCCAGCAGCGTAGAAGGGAGCTCTGGAAACACCATATATTTT.

The chain couples TRBV18 to TRBJ1-4; D is perhaps TRBD1 (6 bases). V lost 3 bases and J lost 6, with 14 bases in between. This CDR3 spans 15 amino acids. CDR1 and CDR2 (germline): KGHSH, LQKENI. The DNA for the CDR3 is TGTGCCAGCTCACCTACGGGACAAGGTTATGAAAAACTGTTTTTT. Protein sequence: CASSPTGQGYEKLFF.

The chain is built from TRBV18 and TRBJ1-4; unclear D gene. V was trimmed by 3 bases and J by 4 bases, leaving 12 bases between them. Germline assignment: CDR1 KGHSH and CDR2 LQKENI. The CDR3 runs to 15 residues. The CDR3 is CASSPRRGINEKLFF. CDR3 nucleotides: TGTGCCAGCTCACCTCGACGTGGCATTAATGAAAAACTGTTTTTT.

The chain employs TRBV28 and TRBJ2-2; possible D gene TRBD1, 6 bases. The V gene lost 4 bases and the J gene lost 4 bases, with 10 bases spanning the gap. Per germline, CDR1 MDHEN and CDR2 SYDVKM. This CDR3 is built from 14 residues. In nucleotides, the CDR3 is TGTGCCAGCAGTTCCCAGGGGATCACCGGGGAGCTGTTTTTT. The encoded protein is CASSSQGITGELFF.

This clone was found once. The chain couples TRBV5-1 to TRBJ1-2, with 8 nucleotides matching TRBD1. V dropped 4 bases and J dropped 8; count of bases not matched to a gene: 7. CDR3 length: 13 amino acids. The germline V gene has CDR1 SGHRS and CDR2 YFSETQ. The CDR3, as DNA: TGCGCCAGCAGCAGCAGGGGGCAGGAAGGCTACACCTTC. It yields the protein CASSSRGQEGYTF.

The V call is TRBV5-1, the J call TRBJ2-1, with D possibly being TRBD2 (6 bases). The V and J ends lost 6 bases and 7 bases respectively, with 17 bases between them. Germline V gives CDR1 SGHRS, CDR2 YFSETQ. The CDR3 extends over 14 amino acids. CDR3 sequence reads: CASTPGAGINEQFF. The CDR3 nucleotides read TGCGCCAGCACCCCCGGAGCGGGTATTAATGAGCAGTTCTTC.

V is TRBV30 and J is TRBJ2-7, with 11 bases that match TRBD2. Germline V gives CDR1 GTSNPN, CDR2 SVGIG (reference sequence). With V trimmed by 6 bases and J by 6 bases, 1 base remained unmatched. The CDR3 loop spans 11 amino acids. CDR3: CACTSGGEQYF. The CDR3 nucleotides are TGTGCCTGTACTAGCGGGGGCGAGCAGTACTTC.

This chain uses TRBV5-8 with TRBJ1-5; a possible D gene is TRBD1 (5 bases). Germline V gene lookup returns CDR1 SGHTS and CDR2 YDEGEE. Trimming shortened V by 2 bases and J by 2 bases, and 8 bases separated the two germline ends. The CDR3 runs 14 residues. The CDR3 DNA reads TGTGCCAGCAGCTTTAGGGGAGGCAATCAGCCCCAGCATTTT. It yields the protein CASSFRGGNQPQHF.

This chain joins TRBV9 and TRBJ2-2; unclear D gene. Germline loops: CDR1 SGDLS, CDR2 YYNGEE. The germline V and J ends were trimmed by 3 bases and 5 bases, with 8 bases remaining between them. The CDR3 totals 13 residues. The CDR3 sequence is CASSGLVTGELFF. CDR3 bases: TGTGCCAGCAGCGGGTTGGTGACCGGGGAGCTGTTTTTT.

The chain couples TRBV2 to TRBJ2-1; 7 positions agree with TRBD2. The V segment lost 6 bases and the J segment 9 bases; nucleotides outside the gene matches: 8. This CDR3 comprises 13 residues. Germline CDR1 SNHLY, CDR2 FYNNEI. CDR3 in amino acids: CASSVAGAGEQFF. CDR3 DNA sequence: TGTGCCAGCAGCGTCGCGGGAGCGGGTGAGCAGTTCTTC.

CDR3 loop: CASRQRQGVRRNQPQHF. Here the CDR3 DNA reads TGTGCCAGCAGACAGAGACAGGGGGTCCGTCGCAATCAGCCCCAGCATTTT. The rearrangement joins TRBV7-2 to TRBJ1-5; 9 bases agree with TRBD1. J lost 2 bases, V lost 6 bases, and 11 bases had no gene match. CDR3 size: 17 residues. The germline gives CDR1 SGHTA, CDR2 FQGNSA.

The rearrangement uses TRBV14 and TRBJ2-3, with D hard to call. Germline-derived CDR1 and CDR2 are SGHDN and FVKESK. The CDR3 has 14 amino acids. Trimming pared 3 bases from V and 11 bases from J, leaving 18 bases between. DNA of the CDR3: TGTGCCAGCAGCCACCACCTCGTGAAGTATGGGCAGTATTTT. Translated: CASSHHLVKYGQYF.

The chain combines TRBV12-1 with TRBJ2-1; the tabulated D call, TRBD2, remains unverified against the DNA. TRBV12-1 is noted as a pseudogene. The CDR3 contains 12 residues. The CDR3 DNA is TGTGCCAGCAGCTTGCCGGAGCATGAGCAGTTCTTC. Amino acids: CASSLPEHEQFF.